The 30 T cell receptor beta chains listed next were all sequenced from one sample in a study of spatial heterogeneity in lung cancer. TCRdb re-called the 5' RACE reads with MiXCR, one entry per CDR3 protein. Of 45,000 to 55,000 distinct CDR3 sequences in the sample, roughly 5.7% were seen once. Indicated time point: sample taken at primary tumor resection. The sequencing used PBMCs, collected at surgery. These TCRs come from a male donor with early-stage non-small cell lung cancer.

The table lists this clonotype with many counts. This chain links TRBV28 with TRBJ2-7, with D hard to call. Trimming shortened V by 3 bases and J by 3 bases, and 9 bases separated the two germline ends. The CDR3 runs to 13 residues. Germline assignment: CDR1 MDHEN and CDR2 SYDVKM. In nucleotides, the CDR3 is TGTGCCAGCAGTTTCGGAGTGCTCTACGAGCAGTACTTC. This gives the protein CASSFGVLYEQYF.

This clonotype showed up many times. The CDR3, as DNA: TGTGCCATCAGTGAGTCTCTGACAGGGACAGGGGCCTACGAGCAGTACTTC. It is translated as CAISESLTGTGAYEQYF. The rearrangement links TRBV10-3 to TRBJ2-7; 10 nucleotides line up with TRBD1. This CDR3 has 17 amino acids. Trimming removed 0 bases from V and 2 bases from J; junction bases left unmatched: 7. CDR1 is ENHRY, CDR2 SYGVKD, per germline.

The CDR3 here is CATAPFTDTQYF. The CDR3 bases are TGTGCCACCGCCCCTTTCACAGATACGCAGTATTTT. The chain uses TRBV7-2 and TRBJ2-3; D remains ambiguous. V lost 10 bases and J lost 2, with 10 bases in between. Germline CDR1 is SGHTA and CDR2 is FQGNSA. This CDR3 spans 12 amino acids.

The chain combines TRBV29-1 with TRBJ1-1; unclear D gene. CDR3 length equals 13 residues. CDR1 SQVTM and CDR2 ANQGSEA come from the germline V gene. V was cut by 5 bases and J by 10 bases, with 20 bases left in between. The chain's CDR3 is CSVLSPIQGVAFF. The CDR3 coding sequence is TGCAGCGTTTTGTCCCCAATTCAAGGAGTAGCTTTCTTT.

This clonotype was observed many times. The rearrangement uses TRBV5-6 and TRBJ2-1, with TRBD1 as a possible D gene (5 bases). The CDR3 spans 13 residues. Looked up from germline, CDR1 is SGHDT and CDR2 is YYEEEE. V dropped 3 bases and J dropped 8 bases, with 12 bases sitting between them. Written as DNA, the CDR3 is TGTGCCAGCAGCTGGGGCAGTAGGGATGAGCAGTTCTTC. Translating gives CASSWGSRDEQFF.

As concerns this clonotype: The junction departs from the called germline gene at one end, perhaps through a read error. The chain has TRBV2 and TRBJ2-1; D gene uncertain. Looked up from germline, CDR1 is SNHLY and CDR2 is FYNNEI. The CDR3 extends over 16 amino acids. CDR3 residues: CASSEEPPGPYNEQFF. Written as DNA, the CDR3 is TGTGCCAGCAGCGAAGAACCTCCCGGCCCCTACAATGAGCAGTTCTTC.

On this clonotype: A much larger clone lies a single base off, so this may be a read error. The chain employs TRBV19 and TRBJ2-4; 9 bases match TRBD2. Germline V lookup: CDR1 LNHDA, CDR2 SQIVND (reference sequence). This CDR3 is 15 amino acids long. CDR3: CVSSVAGVTKNIQYF. Written as DNA, the CDR3 is TGTGTCAGCTCTGTAGCGGGAGTGACCAAAAACATTCAGTACTTC. The full variable domain, with the rest looked up from reference TRBV19 and TRBJ2-4, is DGGITQSPKYLFRKEGQNVTLSCEQNLNHDAMYWYRQDPGQGLRLIYYSQIVNDFQKGDIAEGYSVSREKKESFPLTVTSAQKNPTAFYLCVSSVAGVTKNIQYFGAGTRLSVL.

This clonotype was counted many times. The rearrangement uses TRBV12-3 or TRBV12-4 and TRBJ1-4; D ambiguous. This CDR3 is 13 amino acids long. V lost 9 bases and J 8 bases, leaving 16 bases between the germline ends. CDR3 amino acids: CASRAEGGEKLFF. The CDR3 bases are TGTGCCAGTCGGGCGGAGGGCGGAGAAAAACTGTTTTTT.

The chain has TRBV9 and TRBJ2-7, with 7 bases fitting TRBD1. The CDR3 length is 14 residues. Germline values: CDR1 SGDLS, CDR2 YYNGEE. Trimming took 1 base from V and 7 from J; bases not matched to a gene: 8. The CDR3 loop is CASSVHAQGEEQYF. The CDR3 nucleotides are TGTGCCAGCAGCGTACATGCGCAGGGGGAGGAGCAGTACTTC.

This clonotype came up a few times. The chain employs TRBV9 and TRBJ2-2, with D possibly TRBD2 on 5 matching bases. This CDR3 comprises 15 residues. V was cut by 0 bases and J by 7 bases, with 13 bases left in between. Germline CDR1 is SGDLS and CDR2 is YYNGEE. The CDR3 sequence is CASSVDPISGGELFF. The CDR3 coding sequence is TGTGCCAGCAGCGTAGACCCAATAAGCGGCGGGGAGCTGTTTTTT.

This clonotype was recorded at least ten times. CDR3 in amino acids: CSAPPGPPGPGANVLTF. The CDR3 DNA is TGCAGTGCTCCCCCGGGACCCCCAGGGCCTGGGGCCAACGTCCTGACTTTC. V gene TRBV20-1 combines with J gene TRBJ2-6, with D possibly called TRBD1 or TRBD2 (5 bases each). The CDR3 spans 17 residues. Trimming shortened V by 5 bases and J by 2 bases, and 19 bases separated the two germline ends. Germline V gives CDR1 DFQATT, CDR2 SNEGSKA (reference sequence).

This rearrangement joins TRBV11-3 to TRBJ2-2; 7 nucleotides agree with TRBD2. V lost 5 bases to trimming and J lost 1 base; unmatched junction nucleotides: 4. The germline V gene encodes CDR1 SGHNT and CDR2 YENEEA. The CDR3 extends over 15 amino acids. CDR3: CASSPGGENTGELFF. CDR3 in DNA: TGTGCCAGCAGCCCTGGGGGGGAGAACACCGGGGAGCTGTTTTTT.

This clonotype was found many times. This chain connects TRBV10-3 to TRBJ2-1; 11 nucleotides match TRBD2. V lost 6 bases, J lost 8 bases, and 6 bases stayed unmatched. Looked up from germline, CDR1 is ENHRY and CDR2 is SYGVKD. CDR3 length: 14 amino acids. The CDR3 DNA reads as TGTGCCATCAGACCGGGACTAGCGGCGGATGAGCAGTTCTTC. It codes for CAIRPGLAADEQFF.

This clonotype appeared many times. The chain uses TRBV29-1 and TRBJ2-5; possibly TRBD1 for D (6 bases). Trimming took 7 bases from V and 1 from J, leaving 16 bases between them. The CDR3 length is 14 residues. Germline CDR1 is SQVTM and CDR2 is ANQGSEA. For the CDR3, the DNA is TGCAGCGCAAGGGCCGGGACAACCCAAGAGACCCAGTACTTC. It is translated as CSARAGTTQETQYF.

This clonotype has ten or more counts. The chain joins TRBV7-9 to TRBJ1-1, with D hard to call. From germline, CDR1 is SEHNR and CDR2 FQNEAQ (reference sequence). Trimming took 1 base from V and 3 from J, leaving 9 bases between them. CDR3 length: 14 residues. The CDR3 region is CASSLGVGDTEAFF. The CDR3 coding sequence is TGTGCCAGCAGCTTAGGTGTGGGAGACACTGAAGCTTTCTTT.

The sample holds many counts of this clonotype. The V call is TRBV10-3, the J call TRBJ1-1; a possible D gene is TRBD1 (5 bases). The germline V gene has CDR1 ENHRY and CDR2 SYGVKD. The CDR3 is 15 amino acids. With 0 bases removed from V and 1 base from J, the gap between germline ends came to 9 bases. CDR3 residues: CAISESEGRNTEAFF. The CDR3 region has the DNA TGTGCCATCAGTGAGTCGGAGGGGAGGAACACTGAAGCTTTCTTT.

This clonotype was counted many times. V is TRBV6-5 and J is TRBJ1-2, with 9 bases that match TRBD1. This CDR3 contains 15 residues. The germline CDR1 and CDR2 sequences are MNHEY and SVGAGI. The J segment lost 0 bases and the V segment lost 5 bases, leaving 4 bases of the junction unmatched. The CDR3 region is CASSRGQGTNYGYTF. CDR3 nucleotides: TGTGCCAGCAGTAGAGGACAGGGGACTAACTATGGCTACACCTTC.

This clonotype was counted at least ten times. The chain carries TRBV4-1 and TRBJ2-4; 11 bases line up with TRBD1. With V trimmed by 0 bases and J by 7 bases, 2 bases remained unmatched. This CDR3 has 15 amino acids. From germline, CDR1 is MGHRA and CDR2 YSYEKL. CDR3 sequence: CASSQEGTGGNIQYF. CDR3 in DNA: TGCGCCAGCAGCCAAGAGGGGACAGGGGGGAACATTCAGTACTTC.

This clonotype was recorded at least ten times. This chain links TRBV6-5 with TRBJ2-3, with D possibly matching TRBD2 (5 bases). The CDR3 runs to 15 residues. The germline V and J ends were trimmed by 6 bases and 0 bases, with 13 bases remaining between them. The germline V gene has CDR1 MNHEY and CDR2 SVGAGI. DNA for the CDR3: TGTGCCAGCAGGTGGACTCTGTCTAGCACAGATACGCAGTATTTT. Amino acid sequence: CASRWTLSSTDTQYF.

The V gene is TRBV5-6, the J gene TRBJ1-2; maybe TRBD1 (5 bases). CDR3 length equals 15 residues. Per germline, CDR1 SGHDT and CDR2 YYEEEE. Trimming left V 4 bases short and J 4 bases short, with 17 bases between. The CDR3 sequence: CASSPDSRFLYGYTF. Here the CDR3 DNA reads TGTGCCAGCAGCCCTGACAGCCGCTTCCTCTATGGCTACACCTTC.

This clonotype appeared many times. The genes are TRBV7-2 and TRBJ2-3; 7 bases match TRBD2. Germline values: CDR1 SGHTA, CDR2 FQGNSA. The CDR3 has 16 residues. Trimming took 1 base from V and 1 from J; bases not matched to a gene: 5. In DNA form, the CDR3 reads TGTGCCAGCAGCTTAGTTCAAGCGGGGCGCACAGATACGCAGTATTTT. Translating it yields CASSLVQAGRTDTQYF.

This clonotype was counted ten times or more. The rearrangement links TRBV9 to TRBJ1-5; D gene uncertain. Germline V gene lookup returns CDR1 SGDLS and CDR2 YYNGEE. V lost 3 bases to trimming and J lost 10 bases, with 17 bases between them. This CDR3 has 14 amino acids. The CDR3 sequence is CASSARHGEGPQHF. The CDR3 DNA follows: TGTGCCAGCAGCGCGAGACATGGGGAGGGTCCCCAGCATTTT.

There are many counts of this clonotype. The chain recombines TRBV24-1 with TRBJ2-3; D is unresolved. Trimming took 4 bases from V and 4 from J, leaving 11 bases between them. Per the germline V gene, CDR1 is KGHDR and CDR2 is SFDVKD. There are 14 residues in the CDR3. The CDR3 nucleotides read TGTGCCACCAGTGACCGGACCCCGGCAGATACGCAGTATTTT. Translated, it gives CATSDRTPADTQYF.

The chain joins TRBV5-1 to TRBJ2-3; 7 bases line up with TRBD2. The germline V gene encodes CDR1 SGHRS and CDR2 YFSETQ. CDR3 length equals 15 residues. The J segment lost 5 bases and the V segment lost 2 bases, leaving 8 bases of the junction unmatched. CDR3 protein: CASSFSGTNGDTQYF. The DNA of the CDR3 is TGCGCCAGCAGCTTTTCCGGGACTAATGGAGATACGCAGTATTTT.

This rearrangement joins TRBV11-1 to TRBJ2-7; TRBD2 aligns across 14 bases. V trimming: 5 bases; J trimming: 7 bases; junction bases outside the gene matches: 7. Germline CDR1 reads SGHAT; CDR2 reads FQDESV (reference sequence). The CDR3 is 15 amino acids. CDR3: CASSPTSGRANEQYF. CDR3 nucleotides: TGTGCCAGCAGCCCGACTAGCGGGAGGGCCAATGAGCAGTACTTC. The entire variable domain, with the rest obtained from reference TRBV11-1 and TRBJ2-7, is as follows: EAEVAQSPRYKITEKSQAVAFWCDPISGHATLYWYRQILGQGPELLVQFQDESVVDDSQLPKDRFSAERLKGVDSTLKIQPAELGDSAMYLCASSPTSGRANEQYFGPGTRLTVT.

This clonotype was observed many times. This rearrangement joins TRBV29-1 to TRBJ2-1; D gene unclear. The germline CDR1 and CDR2 sequences are SQVTM and ANQGSEA. Deletions cut 3 bases from V and 8 bases from J, with 11 bases between. CDR3 length: 12 residues. In nucleotides, the CDR3 is TGCAGCGTTGACACGGTCCACGATGAGCAGTTCTTC. Its translation is CSVDTVHDEQFF.

This clonotype was counted many times. This chain connects TRBV20-1 to TRBJ2-7, with 14 bases lining up with TRBD2. Unmatched junction bases numbered 3, after V lost 5 bases and J lost 3 bases. CDR1 is DFQATT, CDR2 SNEGSKA, per germline (reference sequence). The CDR3 consists of 14 residues. The CDR3: CSAGLAGGGYEQYF. The DNA of the CDR3 is TGCAGTGCTGGACTAGCGGGAGGAGGCTACGAGCAGTACTTC.

On this clonotype: A much larger clone sits a single nucleotide away, making a read error possible. The CDR3 bases are TGCAGCATTGAAGGTGGTCCGGACAGACCACAAGAGACCCAGTACTTC. This sequence encodes CSIEGGPDRPQETQYF. The chain links TRBV29-1 to TRBJ2-5, with a possible D match to TRBD1 (6 bases). The CDR3 is 16 amino acids. The germline V gene has CDR1 SQVTM and CDR2 ANQGSEA.

In its sample, this clonotype was seen many times. CDR3 in DNA: TGTGCCAGCAACGGAGGGGGGCTGAACACAGATACGCAGTATTTT. Its protein is CASNGGGLNTDTQYF. V is TRBV27 and J is TRBJ2-3; perhaps D is TRBD1 or TRBD2 (6 bases each). The V end lost 7 bases, the J end lost 2 bases, and 16 bases lay between the germline ends. CDR3 length: 15 residues. Germline assignment: CDR1 MNHEY and CDR2 SMNVEV (reference sequence).

This clonotype was recorded at least ten times. The chain is built from TRBV7-8 and TRBJ2-1; TRBD2 might be the D (5 bases). Per germline, CDR1 SGHVS and CDR2 FQNEAQ. The CDR3 has 14 amino acids. V gave up 1 base and J gave up 7 bases, with 11 bases separating them. CDR3 amino acids: CASSLEERGNEQFF. The CDR3 DNA sequence: TGTGCCAGCAGCTTAGAGGAACGCGGGAATGAGCAGTTCTTC.